The next 27 T cell receptor beta chains were all read from a single sample in a study of early T cells in non-severe SARS-CoV-2 infection. TCRdb processed the 5' RACE reads anew with MiXCR; each CDR3 protein has one entry. The table shows about 80,000 distinct CDR3 sequences, with 5% occurring only once. The sample was whole blood, taken at baseline. These receptors were obtained from an adult who was a healthcare worker with PCR-confirmed SARS-CoV-2 infection or an uninfected control (not recorded which).

The chain employs TRBV20-1 and TRBJ2-7, with D possibly matching TRBD2 (5 bases). The ends were cut back, 6 bases at V and 2 bases at J, with 5 bases in the middle. Germline V gives CDR1 DFQATT, CDR2 SNEGSKA (reference sequence). The CDR3 totals 10 residues. Written as DNA, the CDR3 is TGCAGTGCCGGGACCTACGAGCAGTACTTC. As protein: CSAGTYEQYF.

This clonotype was seen many times. The V call is TRBV13, the J call TRBJ1-4; 9 nucleotides line up with TRBD1. Germline trimming cut 3 bases from V and 8 bases from J; bases unmatched to any gene: 7. The CDR3 is 15 residues long. Germline lookup yields CDR1 PRHDT and CDR2 FYEKMQ (reference sequence). As DNA, the CDR3 is TGTGCCAGCAGCTTGGGACAGGGTGTAGACGAAAAACTGTTTTTT. It translates to CASSLGQGVDEKLFF. The full variable domain, completed using reference TRBV13 and TRBJ1-4, is AAGVIQSPRHLIKEKRETATLKCYPIPRHDTVYWYQQGPGQDPQFLISFYEKMQSDKGSIPDRFSAQQFSDYHSELNMSSLELGDSALYFCASSLGQGVDEKLFFGSGTQLSVL.

A few counts support this clonotype. J is TRBJ2-3 and V is TRBV7-8; possibly TRBD1 or TRBD2 for D (6 bases each). There are 16 residues in the CDR3. V was trimmed by 4 bases and J by 4 bases, leaving 18 bases between them. Germline assignment: CDR1 SGHVS and CDR2 FQNEAQ. In DNA, the CDR3 is TGTGCCAGCAGCTCACTAGACAGGAGGAGGGCAGATACGCAGTATTTT. This translates into CASSSLDRRRADTQYF.

This clonotype was counted at least ten times. The J gene is TRBJ2-1, the V gene TRBV3-1, with unresolved D. CDR1 and CDR2 from the germline V gene are LGHDT and YNNKEL (reference sequence). The CDR3 extends over 15 amino acids. V lost 5 bases, J lost 8 bases, and 19 bases lay in between. In DNA form, the CDR3 reads TGTGCCAGCAGCTCAGGTGGGTTACTTAGAGATGAGCAGTTCTTC. Translation gives CASSSGGLLRDEQFF.

This clonotype has a count of ten or more. The V call is TRBV28, the J call TRBJ2-7; either TRBD1 or TRBD2 may supply D (5 bases each). V lost 5 bases, J lost 4 bases, and 24 bases lay in between. The germline V gene has CDR1 MDHEN and CDR2 SYDVKM. This CDR3 spans 17 amino acids. CDR3 amino acids: CASSPKVAWGREYEQYF. The DNA of the CDR3 is TGTGCCAGCAGTCCAAAGGTCGCCTGGGGACGGGAATACGAGCAGTACTTC.

This clonotype was seen a few times. This chain uses TRBV19 with TRBJ1-5; D possibly corresponds to TRBD1 (6 bases). Deletions cut 7 bases from V and 0 bases from J, with 19 bases between. Germline V gene lookup returns CDR1 LNHDA and CDR2 SQIVND (reference sequence). CDR3 length equals 17 residues. The CDR3 reads CASTLHGAGVSNQPQHF. CDR3 coding DNA: TGTGCCAGTACCCTACATGGAGCAGGGGTTAGCAATCAGCCCCAGCATTTT.

This clonotype occurred a few times. The rearrangement links TRBV11-3 to TRBJ2-3; the D is unclear. This CDR3 region has 14 residues. V lost 5 bases and J 6 bases, leaving 15 bases between the germline ends. In germline, CDR1 is SGHNT, CDR2 YENEEA. The CDR3 region is CASSPSPRPDTQYF. The CDR3 DNA is TGTGCCAGCAGCCCATCACCTCGACCGGATACGCAGTATTTT.

This clonotype was picked up many times. This chain uses TRBV10-2 with TRBJ2-3; 9 bases fit TRBD2. The CDR3 covers 15 residues. CDR1 is WSHSY and CDR2 is SAAADI in the germline V gene. Trimming cost V 3 bases and J 1 base; bases outside gene matches: 2. The CDR3 region is CASSERTSGTDTQYF. CDR3 sequence (DNA): TGCGCCAGCAGTGAACGGACTAGCGGCACAGATACGCAGTATTTT.

The table lists this clonotype with a few counts. This chain links TRBV6-1 with TRBJ2-2; 12 nucleotides align to TRBD2. The CDR3 has 15 amino acids. With 6 bases clipped from V and 4 bases from J, the junction kept 3 bases outside the gene matches. Germline values: CDR1 MNHNS, CDR2 SASEGT. For the CDR3, the DNA is TGTGCCAGCAGGGCGGGACTAGCGGGCACCGGGGAGCTGTTTTTT. Translated: CASRAGLAGTGELFF.

This clonotype was recorded at least ten times. The V call is TRBV18, the J call TRBJ1-3; no reliable D call. Germline V CDR1 and CDR2: KGHSH, LQKENI. The CDR3 runs 13 residues. The ends were cut back, 2 bases at V and 4 bases at J, with 6 bases in the middle. The chain's CDR3 is CASSPGPGNTIYF. In nucleotides, the CDR3 is TGTGCCAGCTCACCAGGTCCCGGAAACACCATATATTTT. Full variable domain (outside the CDR3, taken from reference TRBV18 and TRBJ1-3): NAGVMQNPRHLVRRRGQEARLRCSPMKGHSHVYWYRQLPEEGLKFMVYLQKENIIDESGMPKERFSAEFPKEGPSILRIQQVVRGDSAAYFCASSPGPGNTIYFGEGSWLTVV.

This clonotype was seen at least ten times. The CDR3 reads CSARDNLAREQTYNEQFF. The DNA of the CDR3 is TGCAGTGCTAGAGATAATCTGGCGCGGGAGCAAACCTACAATGAGCAGTTCTTC. The chain has TRBV20-1 and TRBJ2-1, with TRBD2 matching 7 bases. CDR1 is DFQATT, CDR2 SNEGSKA, per germline (reference sequence). The CDR3 runs to 18 residues. V lost 0 bases to trimming and J lost 2 bases; unmatched junction nucleotides: 13.

This clonotype was detected ten times or more. This chain connects TRBV7-2 to TRBJ2-7; 9 bases line up with TRBD1. The V and J ends lost 4 bases and 4 bases, in that order; junction bases with no gene match: 8. The CDR3 totals 15 residues. Germline CDR1 and CDR2: SGHTA and FQGNSA. This CDR3 reads CASSSRTGVRYEQYF. Here the CDR3 DNA reads TGTGCCAGCAGCTCTCGGACAGGGGTTCGATACGAGCAGTACTTC.

The chain employs TRBV4-1 and TRBJ2-7; D gene ambiguous. The CDR3 totals 16 residues. CDR1 is MGHRA, CDR2 YSYEKL, per germline. V gave up 0 bases and J gave up 0 bases, with 12 bases separating them. The CDR3 DNA reads TGCGCCAGCAGCCAAGACTCCGTAGGATTCTCCTACGAGCAGTACTTC. This translates into CASSQDSVGFSYEQYF.

This clonotype appeared many times. The J gene is TRBJ2-1, the V gene TRBV20-1; 10 bases fit TRBD2. CDR1 is DFQATT, CDR2 SNEGSKA, per germline (reference sequence). The CDR3 spans 14 residues. V shed 6 bases, J shed 4 bases, and the junction held 6 bases outside the gene matches. CDR3 bases: TGCAGTGCCATACTAGCGGGAAGTTACAATGAGCAGTTCTTC. It translates to CSAILAGSYNEQFF.

This clonotype was recorded many times. The chain employs TRBV7-6 and TRBJ2-3; tentative D call: TRBD1 (5 bases). The germline V gene encodes CDR1 SGHVS and CDR2 FNYEAQ. The CDR3 sequence is 16 residues long. V shed 4 bases and J shed 5 bases, with 19 bases lying between them. The DNA for the CDR3 is TGTGCCAGCAGCTCCCCCCCTGGAGTCAGGGAAGATACGCAGTATTTT. This codes for CASSSPPGVREDTQYF.

This chain joins TRBV27 and TRBJ2-7, with D possibly matching TRBD1 (6 bases). CDR1 is MNHEY and CDR2 is SMNVEV in the germline V gene (reference sequence). The CDR3 contains 14 residues. Trimming took off 6 bases at V and 1 base at J, with 13 bases between the two ends. The DNA of the CDR3 is TGTGCCAGCAGACCACAGGGAAGGTCCTACGAGCAGTACTTC. This sequence encodes CASRPQGRSYEQYF.

This clonotype was counted at least ten times. The V and J genes are TRBV12-3 or TRBV12-4 and TRBJ2-1; tentatively, D is TRBD2 (6 bases). The CDR3 extends over 15 amino acids. V lost 7 bases and J lost 3, with 16 bases in between. The CDR3 here is CASMKGLAHYNEQFF. CDR3 coding DNA: TGTGCCAGCATGAAGGGTCTAGCGCACTACAATGAGCAGTTCTTC.

The rearrangement joins TRBV7-7 to TRBJ2-7, with D possibly being TRBD2 (6 bases). Germline V lookup: CDR1 SSHAT, CDR2 FNYEAQ (reference sequence). The CDR3 loop spans 16 amino acids. The ends were cut back, 5 bases at V and 2 bases at J, with 19 bases in the middle. CDR3 region: CASSPNSGLSTYEQYF. CDR3 sequence (DNA): TGTGCCAGCAGCCCCAATTCGGGACTGTCAACCTACGAGCAGTACTTC.

This clonotype was recorded many times. V is TRBV10-1 and J is TRBJ2-3; possible D gene TRBD2, 5 bases. CDR3 size: 15 residues. Trimming left V 3 bases short and J 3 bases short, with 13 bases between. CDR1 and CDR2 from the germline V gene are WNHNN and SYGVQD (reference sequence). The DNA for the CDR3 is TGCGCCAGCAGTGACGCGGGTGGAGGAACAGATACGCAGTATTTT. Encoded protein: CASSDAGGGTDTQYF.

The chain combines TRBV20-1 with TRBJ2-5; 8 bases fit TRBD2. This CDR3 has 12 amino acids. The germline V gene encodes CDR1 DFQATT and CDR2 SNEGSKA (reference sequence). V lost 5 bases and J lost 5; bases outside the gene matches: 4. The CDR3 loop is CSAPGGSETQYF. The CDR3 coding sequence is TGCAGTGCTCCGGGAGGGTCCGAGACCCAGTACTTC.

By share of the sample, this clonotype is medium-sized. The chain carries TRBV29-1 and TRBJ1-1; D gene uncertain. This CDR3 is 11 amino acids long. Germline values: CDR1 SQVTM, CDR2 ANQGSEA. Deletions cut 6 bases from V and 8 bases from J, with 13 bases between. CDR3 DNA: TGCAGCGTCCCGGACGTGTCCGAAGCTTTCTTT. Its translation is CSVPDVSEAFF.

The table lists this clonotype with a few counts. This rearrangement joins TRBV18 to TRBJ2-3; perhaps TRBD2 as D (6 bases). V was pared by 3 bases and J by 2 bases, with 12 bases between. The CDR3 runs to 15 residues. Per the germline V gene, CDR1 is KGHSH and CDR2 is LQKENI. The chain's CDR3 is CASSPTSRPTDTQYF. The CDR3 DNA is TGTGCCAGCTCACCCACTAGCAGACCCACAGATACGCAGTATTTT. Supplemented by reference TRBV18 and TRBJ2-3, the full variable domain reads NAGVMQNPRHLVRRRGQEARLRCSPMKGHSHVYWYRQLPEEGLKFMVYLQKENIIDESGMPKERFSAEFPKEGPSILRIQQVVRGDSAAYFCASSPTSRPTDTQYFGPGTRLTVL.

The genes are TRBV12-3 or TRBV12-4 and TRBJ2-7, with D perhaps assigned TRBD1 or TRBD2 (6 bases each). The CDR3 totals 20 residues. The V and J ends lost 5 bases and 5 bases respectively, with 34 bases between them. The CDR3 protein is CASSSESYRTGRPPQHEQYF. The DNA of the CDR3 is TGTGCCAGCAGTAGCGAGAGTTACCGTACAGGGAGGCCCCCTCAGCACGAGCAGTACTTC.

This clonotype showed up just a few times. This chain joins TRBV11-2 and TRBJ2-3, with D unclear. The CDR3 extends over 11 amino acids. Deletions cut 4 bases from V and 6 bases from J, with 5 bases between. Germline V gene sequence: CDR1 SGHAT, CDR2 FQNNGV. The CDR3 sequence is CASSWVDTQYF. In DNA, the CDR3 is TGTGCCAGCAGCTGGGTCGATACGCAGTATTTT.

This clonotype was seen ten or more times. CDR3 in amino acids: CASSPTGFAEAFF. The CDR3 nucleotides read TGTGCCAGCTCACCCACAGGGTTCGCTGAAGCTTTCTTT. The chain carries TRBV18 and TRBJ1-1; D may be TRBD1 (6 bases). V lost 3 bases and J 6 bases, leaving 11 bases between the germline ends. The germline V gene encodes CDR1 KGHSH and CDR2 LQKENI. The CDR3 has 13 residues.

Only a few counts were recorded for this clonotype. This chain connects TRBV19 to TRBJ2-7; no definite D call. V was trimmed by 4 bases and J by 0 bases, leaving 7 bases between them. CDR3 length: 13 residues. Germline CDR1 and CDR2: LNHDA and SQIVND (reference sequence). CDR3 sequence reads: CASSKAASYEQYF. In DNA, the CDR3 is TGTGCCAGTAGTAAGGCGGCCTCCTACGAGCAGTACTTC. The full variable domain, rest sourced from reference TRBV19 and TRBJ2-7, is DGGITQSPKYLFRKEGQNVTLSCEQNLNHDAMYWYRQDPGQGLRLIYYSQIVNDFQKGDIAEGYSVSREKKESFPLTVTSAQKNPTAFYLCASSKAASYEQYFGPGTRLTVT.

This clonotype was observed a handful of times. The V gene is TRBV5-1, the J gene TRBJ2-7; no reliable D call. Germline CDR1 and CDR2: SGHRS and YFSETQ. This CDR3 has 15 amino acids. V was cut by 4 bases and J by 0 bases, with 14 bases left in between. CDR3 sequence (DNA): TGCGCCAGCAGCCCCGTTGGAAGGAGCTCCTACGAGCAGTACTTC. This translates into CASSPVGRSSYEQYF.